These 31 T cell receptor beta chains were sequenced from one sample in a study of blood T cell repertoires in COVID-19 (TCRdb year 2020). The method behind the library was the immunoSEQ multiplex PCR assay. TCRdb retrieved this table from immuneACCESS and kept in-frame rearrangements only. Not all clones are present; in checked studies, unresolved V genes account for under half, and no reason is known for the remainder. This sample holds almost 95,000 clones; about four fifths were observed only once. The leading ten clones occupy 6.3% of the sample. Sequencing used peripheral blood. The receptors shown here come from a man between 60 and 75 years old with acute or convalescent COVID-19.

The V call is TRBV5-1, the J call TRBJ1-3; D gene unclear. The germline gives CDR1 SGHRS, CDR2 YFSETQ. Trimming removed 9 bases at V and 0 bases at J, with 10 bases between. The CDR3 runs to 13 residues. In DNA, the CDR3 is TGCGCCACCCGAGAGGGCTCTGGAAACACCATATATTTT. It translates to CATREGSGNTIYF.

This clone was picked up a small number of times. The chain uses TRBV6-5 and TRBJ2-2; 8 nucleotides agree with TRBD1. Germline CDR1 MNHEY, CDR2 SVGAGI. The CDR3 extends over 15 amino acids. V trimming: 0 bases; J trimming: 7 bases; junction bases outside the gene matches: 4. The CDR3 is CASSYSDREVGELFF. The CDR3 nucleotides are TGTGCCAGCAGTTACTCGGACAGGGAGGTCGGGGAGCTGTTTTTT.

The CDR3 DNA sequence: TGTGCCAGCAGTCGGGACAGGTCCGAAGAGACCCAGTACTTC. This codes for CASSRDRSEETQYF. V is TRBV2 and J is TRBJ2-5; 8 nucleotides match TRBD1. The CDR3 consists of 14 residues. V lost 5 bases, J lost 3 bases, and 5 bases stayed unmatched. The germline CDR1 and CDR2 sequences are SNHLY and FYNNEI.

This clone has only one observation. This chain uses TRBV9 with TRBJ1-4; TRBD1 matches at 7 bases. The CDR3 contains 12 residues. The J segment lost 11 bases and the V segment lost 3 bases, leaving 4 bases of the junction unmatched. Germline V CDR1 and CDR2: SGDLS, YYNGEE. The CDR3 nucleotides are TGTGCCAGCAGCGCAACAGGGGAGAAACTGTTTTTT. It yields the protein CASSATGEKLFF. Full variable domain (remainder filled in from reference TRBV9 and TRBJ1-4): DSGVTQTPKHLITATGQRVTLRCSPRSGDLSVYWYQQSLDQGLQFLIQYYNGEERAKGNILERFSAQQFPDLHSELNLSSLELGDSALYFCASSATGEKLFFGSGTQLSVL.

The chain couples TRBV5-1 to TRBJ2-1, with D possibly TRBD1 on 5 matching bases. With 0 bases removed from V and 3 bases from J, the gap between germline ends came to 7 bases. This CDR3 comprises 14 residues. Looked up from germline, CDR1 is SGHRS and CDR2 is YFSETQ. The CDR3 DNA follows: TGCGCCAGCAGCTTGGAGACAGTCTACAATGAGCAGTTCTTC. Its translation is CASSLETVYNEQFF.

The chain combines TRBV7-2 with TRBJ2-6; 11 nucleotides line up with TRBD2. From germline, CDR1 is SGHTA and CDR2 FQGNSA. The CDR3 contains 19 residues. Trimming took 1 base from V and 3 from J; bases not matched to a gene: 8. The CDR3 coding sequence is TGTGCCAGCAGCTTAGTAACTAGCGGGGGTTTAGGTGGGGCCAACGTCCTGACTTTC. Encoded protein: CASSLVTSGGLGGANVLTF.

This chain joins TRBV5-8 and TRBJ1-4; TRBD1 matches 7 bases. J lost 8 bases, V lost 4 bases, and 11 bases had no gene match. Germline V gene sequence: CDR1 SGHTS, CDR2 YDEGEE. The CDR3 spans 15 residues. The CDR3 region is CASSGRQGRWEKLFF. Written as DNA, the CDR3 is TGTGCCAGCAGCGGCCGACAGGGTCGTTGGGAAAAACTGTTTTTT.

In DNA, the CDR3 is TGTGCCAGCAGCTCCACCCAGGGCACTGAAGCTTTCTTT. It specifies CASSSTQGTEAFF. The chain joins TRBV11-2 to TRBJ1-1, with D possibly TRBD1 on 5 matching bases. Deletions cut 4 bases from V and 4 bases from J, with 10 bases between. Germline CDR1 SGHAT, CDR2 FQNNGV. The CDR3 contains 13 residues.

The chain combines TRBV13 with TRBJ2-5; 7 bases line up with TRBD2. J lost 2 bases, V lost 0 bases, and 3 bases had no gene match. The CDR3 loop spans 15 amino acids. Germline lookup yields CDR1 PRHDT and CDR2 FYEKMQ (reference sequence). The CDR3 DNA reads as TGTGCCAGCAGCTTAGGGCTAGCGGTTCAAGAGACCCAGTACTTC. It yields the protein CASSLGLAVQETQYF.

The chain recombines TRBV4-2 with TRBJ2-5; TRBD2 matches 8 bases. With V trimmed by 0 bases and J by 0 bases, 9 bases remained unmatched. This CDR3 spans 18 amino acids. Germline assignment: CDR1 LGHNA and CDR2 YNFKEQ. The DNA of the CDR3 is TGTGCCAGCAGCCAAGATCCCTTACTAGCGGCGTACCAAGAGACCCAGTACTTC. Encoded protein: CASSQDPLLAAYQETQYF.

The rearrangement links TRBV7-2 to TRBJ1-2; a weak D match, TRBD1 (5 bases). CDR1 and CDR2 (germline): SGHTA, FQGNSA. Between the trimmed V and J ends, which lost 4 bases and 0 bases, there was a span of 12 bases. The CDR3 covers 15 residues. CDR3 amino acids: CASSSPTVTNYGYTF. DNA for the CDR3: TGTGCCAGCAGCTCGCCGACAGTAACTAACTATGGCTACACCTTC.

V is TRBV12-3 or TRBV12-4 and J is TRBJ1-5; D possibly corresponds to TRBD1 (5 bases). V was trimmed by 5 bases and J by 10 bases, leaving 15 bases between them. The CDR3 spans 13 residues. This chain's CDR3 is CASSPGGGFPQHF. CDR3 in DNA: TGTGCCAGCAGTCCGGGGGGAGGTTTCCCCCAGCATTTT.

This sequence joins TRBV7-9 and TRBJ2-7, with TRBD2 identical over 7 bases. Germline assignment: CDR1 SEHNR and CDR2 FQNEAQ (reference sequence). This CDR3 has 16 residues. With 5 bases clipped from V and 4 bases from J, the junction kept 14 bases outside the gene matches. The chain's CDR3 is CASSDMEGLAEYEQYF. The CDR3 nucleotides are TGTGCCAGCAGCGATATGGAGGGGCTAGCGGAATACGAGCAGTACTTC. The entire variable domain, with the rest obtained from reference TRBV7-9 and TRBJ2-7, is as follows: DTGVSQNPRHKITKRGQNVTFRCDPISEHNRLYWYRQTLGQGPEFLTYFQNEAQLEKSRLLSDRFSAERPKGSFSTLEIQRTEQGDSAMYLCASSDMEGLAEYEQYFGPGTRLTVT.

This clone turned up a few times. This sequence joins TRBV19 and TRBJ1-5, with 9 bases identical to TRBD1. V shed 5 bases, J shed 7 bases, and the junction held 9 bases outside the gene matches. The CDR3 has 15 residues. Per the germline V gene, CDR1 is LNHDA and CDR2 is SQIVND (reference sequence). This CDR3 is CASSPEGQGRQPQHF. The DNA for the CDR3 is TGTGCCAGTAGTCCCGAGGGACAGGGCAGGCAGCCCCAGCATTTT. The entire variable domain, with the rest obtained from reference TRBV19 and TRBJ1-5, is as follows: DGGITQSPKYLFRKEGQNVTLSCEQNLNHDAMYWYRQDPGQGLRLIYYSQIVNDFQKGDIAEGYSVSREKKESFPLTVTSAQKNPTAFYLCASSPEGQGRQPQHFGDGTRLSIL.

This chain joins TRBV3-1 (or the pseudogene TRBV3-2) and TRBJ2-7; D uncertain. V was clipped by 4 bases and J by 0 bases, with 10 bases between them. This CDR3 contains 14 residues. CDR1 and CDR2 (germline): LGHDT, YNNKEL (reference sequence). The CDR3 is CASSLGAGSYEQYF. The CDR3 coding sequence is TGTGCCAGCAGCCTGGGTGCAGGCTCCTACGAGCAGTACTTC.

The chain has TRBV5-4 and TRBJ2-1, with TRBD2 matching 7 bases. Germline values: CDR1 SGHNT, CDR2 YYREEE (reference sequence). J lost 2 bases, V lost 0 bases, and 5 bases had no gene match. This CDR3 spans 16 amino acids. As DNA, the CDR3 is TGTGCCAGCAGCTTGGAAGTTGGGGGGGCCTACAATGAGCAGTTCTTC. Translating it yields CASSLEVGGAYNEQFF. Drawing the rest from reference TRBV5-4 and TRBJ2-1, the complete variable domain is ETGVTQSPTHLIKTRGQQVTLRCSSQSGHNTVSWYQQALGQGPQFIFQYYREEENGRGNFPPRFSGLQFPNYSSELNVNALELDDSALYLCASSLEVGGAYNEQFFGPGTRLTVL.

Points on this clone: The sample has other DNA sequences that encode this CDR3 too. V gene TRBV19 combines with J gene TRBJ2-2; D is unclear. The CDR3 sequence is 14 residues long. Germline CDR1 LNHDA, CDR2 SQIVND (reference sequence). V gave up 3 bases and J gave up 1 base, with 6 bases separating them. CDR3 in DNA: TGTGCCAGTAGTATTAGAGGGAACACCGGGGAGCTGTTTTTT. Protein sequence: CASSIRGNTGELFF.

In DNA, the CDR3 is TGTGCCAGCAGCGTTGATGCAGGGACTAGCGGGGCCGCAGATACGCAGTATTTT. Translation: CASSVDAGTSGAADTQYF. The chain uses TRBV9 and TRBJ2-3; 13 bases are shared with TRBD2. The CDR3 has 18 residues. The V gene end was trimmed by 2 bases and the J gene end by 4 bases; junction bases not matched to a gene: 10. Germline CDR1 is SGDLS and CDR2 is YYNGEE.

The DNA of the CDR3 is TGTGCCAGCAGTGAGGTCGAGGGGGCGAGGAGGTCACCCCTCCACTTT. It yields the protein CASSEVEGARRSPLHF. The chain joins TRBV6-1 to TRBJ1-6; 7 bases fit TRBD1. Germline CDR1 reads MNHNS; CDR2 reads SASEGT. CDR3 length: 16 residues. Trimming cost V 3 bases and J 10 bases; bases outside gene matches: 12.

The chain recombines TRBV27 with TRBJ2-7, with a weak D call TRBD1 (7 bases). Germline V lookup: CDR1 MNHEY, CDR2 SMNVEV (reference sequence). This CDR3 is 16 amino acids long. V lost 2 bases to trimming and J lost 0 bases, with 14 bases between them. CDR3 coding DNA: TGTGCCAGCAGTTTACAGGGGGGCCAGGCCTCCTACGAGCAGTACTTC. Translation gives CASSLQGGQASYEQYF.

This chain uses TRBV7-8 with TRBJ1-1, with TRBD1 identical over 8 bases. CDR1 is SGHVS and CDR2 is FQNEAQ in the germline V gene. The CDR3 is made up of 12 amino acids. Trimming at V came to 5 bases and at J to 11 bases, leaving 7 bases not matched to a gene. The chain's CDR3 is CASSNRQGRAFF. DNA for the CDR3: TGTGCCAGCAGCAATAGACAGGGGAGGGCTTTCTTT.

This sequence joins TRBV9 and TRBJ2-7; TRBD2 is a possible D gene (6 bases). The CDR3 spans 14 residues. From germline, CDR1 is SGDLS and CDR2 YYNGEE. V was clipped by 3 bases and J by 2 bases, with 12 bases between them. Here the CDR3 reads CASSASGEAYEQYF. The CDR3 nucleotides read TGTGCCAGCAGCGCCAGTGGGGAGGCCTACGAGCAGTACTTC.

The chain employs TRBV11-2 and TRBJ1-2, with D possibly matching TRBD1 (5 bases). V lost 1 base and J lost 12, with 12 bases in between. The length of the CDR3 is 12 residues. Germline CDR1 is SGHAT and CDR2 is FQNNGV. CDR3 sequence reads: CASSLAGSRNTF. The CDR3 bases are TGTGCCAGCAGCTTAGCAGGGTCTCGGAACACCTTC.

The CDR3 DNA follows: TGTGCTAGTGGTTTGCAGGGGTGGGAATCACCCCTCCACTTT. Protein sequence: CASGLQGWESPLHF. The rearrangement uses TRBV12-5 and TRBJ1-6, with D maybe TRBD1 (6 bases). Per the germline V gene, CDR1 is LGHNT and CDR2 is FRNRAP. CDR3 length equals 14 residues. V was cut by 2 bases and J by 10 bases, with 12 bases left in between.

The genes are TRBV9 and TRBJ2-5; 7 positions agree with TRBD1. This CDR3 has 16 residues. Germline V gene data show CDR1 as SGDLS and CDR2 as YYNGEE. The V and J ends lost 0 bases and 7 bases, in that order; junction bases with no gene match: 12. The CDR3 nucleotides read TGTGCCAGCAGCGTAGGCGGCCAGGGGGTAAGGGGGACCCAGTACTTC. Translation: CASSVGGQGVRGTQYF.

This chain links TRBV18 with TRBJ1-2; D perhaps matches TRBD1 (5 bases). The CDR3 is 13 amino acids. V shed 2 bases and J shed 8 bases, with 12 bases lying between them. Germline lookup yields CDR1 KGHSH and CDR2 LQKENI. Written as DNA, the CDR3 is TGTGCCAGCTCACCAGGGGCTTTGGAGGGCTACACCTTC. This codes for CASSPGALEGYTF.

This clone showed up just once. The J gene is TRBJ1-1, the V gene TRBV2; 8 bases line up with TRBD1. The germline CDR1 and CDR2 sequences are SNHLY and FYNNEI. J gave up 0 bases and V 5 bases, and 2 bases lay outside the gene matches. The CDR3 extends over 14 amino acids. The CDR3 region is CASSLQGVNTEAFF. CDR3 sequence (DNA): TGTGCCAGCAGTTTACAGGGGGTGAACACTGAAGCTTTCTTT.

The rearrangement links TRBV19 to TRBJ2-3; TRBD2 matches at 13 bases. Trimming removed 5 bases from V and 5 bases from J; junction bases left unmatched: 7. There are 16 residues in the CDR3. Germline V gives CDR1 LNHDA, CDR2 SQIVND (reference sequence). CDR3 residues: CASSETSGGFQDTQYF. CDR3 bases: TGTGCCAGTAGTGAGACTAGCGGGGGGTTTCAAGATACGCAGTATTTT.

V usage is TRBV5-1 and J usage is TRBJ1-2; 7 nucleotides align to TRBD1. The CDR3 totals 15 residues. The V and J ends lost 1 base and 6 bases, in that order; junction bases with no gene match: 9. Germline CDR1 is SGHRS and CDR2 is YFSETQ. The CDR3 DNA is TGCGCCAGCAGCTTGCAGACAGGGCGGTTGGATGGCTACACCTTC. Translation: CASSLQTGRLDGYTF.

This chain joins TRBV27 and TRBJ2-7; 8 bases agree with TRBD1. CDR1 and CDR2 from the germline V gene are MNHEY and SMNVEV (reference sequence). After removal of 5 bases from V and 2 bases from J, the junction contained 11 bases not matched to a gene. This CDR3 has 16 residues. The chain's CDR3 is CASSPRGNRGAYEQYF. In nucleotides, the CDR3 is TGTGCCAGCAGTCCCCGCGGGAACAGGGGGGCCTACGAGCAGTACTTC.

The chain recombines TRBV9 with TRBJ2-1; 7 nucleotides align to TRBD1. Looked up from germline, CDR1 is SGDLS and CDR2 is YYNGEE. V lost 3 bases to trimming and J lost 0 bases; unmatched junction nucleotides: 9. The CDR3 totals 17 residues. This CDR3 reads CASSGRTGTSSYNEQFF. The CDR3, as DNA: TGTGCCAGCAGCGGGAGGACAGGAACTAGCTCCTACAATGAGCAGTTCTTC.